A selection of T cell receptor beta chains follows, all from one sample in a study of blood T cell repertoires in COVID-19. Libraries were prepared by immunoSEQ multiplex PCR; TCRdb keeps only in-frame clonotypes and omits some of them. The table records 120,000 to 150,000 clones, roughly nine tenths of them present only once. The sample consisted of peripheral blood. Every receptor here comes from a human donor in a cohort sampled during active COVID-19. Each CDR3 is given with its conserved first and last residue. Fields, in order: V gene, J gene, CDR3 protein.

TRBV5-4	TRBJ2-2	CASSPNGVAGELFF
TRBV7-9	TRBJ1-4	CASSSGGANEKLFF
TRBV2	TRBJ2-7	CASRTSGGYEQYF
TRBV19	TRBJ1-1	CASSIQGSTEAFF
TRBV7-8	TRBJ2-7	CASSQSREQNEQYF
TRBV5-1	TRBJ2-7	CASSLPDSYEQYF
TRBV5-1	TRBJ2-3	CASSPGWGETDTQYF
TRBV5-8	TRBJ2-5	CASSSWTGGGETQYF
TRBV11-2	TRBJ2-5	CASSPRLDDGETQYF
TRBV18	TRBJ2-5	CASSRTGTVRRETQYF
TRBV18	TRBJ1-5	CASSPVAGGTSNQPQHF
TRBV3-1/TRBV3-2	TRBJ1-2	CASSPGSSGGYTF
TRBV7-8	TRBJ1-5	CASSLGGLIYSNQPQHF
TRBV19	TRBJ2-1	CASSLRGYNEQFF
TRBV5-1	TRBJ2-5	CASSTSPSGGAETQYF
TRBV2	TRBJ1-4	CASSRDRGEKLFF
TRBV10-2	TRBJ2-5	CATGNSGVVQETQYF
TRBV19	TRBJ2-2	CASTPGGAGTGELFF
TRBV20-1	TRBJ1-3	CSASTDSLSGNTIYF
TRBV6-5	TRBJ1-4	CASSYSGASNEKLFF
TRBV3-1/TRBV3-2	TRBJ2-5	CASSQVGQSEETQYF
TRBV9	TRBJ1-5	CASSKTGSNQPQHF
TRBV19	TRBJ2-3	CASSIRSSWTGGIDTQYF
TRBV14	TRBJ2-1	CASSPSGGEWDEQFF
TRBV3-1/TRBV3-2	TRBJ2-7	CASSQVGTYEQYF
TRBV3-1/TRBV3-2	TRBJ2-1	CASSQRAGEQFF
TRBV5-1	TRBJ1-3	CASSPDISGNTIYF
TRBV29-1	TRBJ1-2	CSGGTGGGYTF
TRBV10-1	TRBJ1-1	CASSDDRGGHTEAFF
TRBV7-9	TRBJ1-4	CASSLESGFMSLNEKLFF
TRBV18	TRBJ2-3	CASSRESDTQYF
TRBV5-4	TRBJ2-7	CASSPGGQGVYEQYF
TRBV9	TRBJ2-5	CASSVDLSYQETQYF
TRBV2	TRBJ1-1	CASSRDRVGMDTEAFF
TRBV27	TRBJ1-4	CASEQGLGEKLFF
TRBV6-5	TRBJ1-1	CASSYSRRSEAFF
TRBV7-2	TRBJ2-2	CASSLGGFTGELFF
TRBV9	TRBJ2-1	CASSVVLGDNEQFF
TRBV6-5	TRBJ2-7	CASIRTSGLVYEQYF
TRBV7-9	TRBJ1-2	CASSSPGGNYGYTF
TRBV4-3	TRBJ1-1	CASSQDRASGTEAFF
TRBV15	TRBJ2-7	CATSRDRLSSYEQYF
TRBV29-1	TRBJ1-1	CSASGGVGTEAFF
TRBV27	TRBJ2-7	CASSRGGALYEQYF
TRBV12-3/TRBV12-4	TRBJ2-3	CASSNRDTQYF
TRBV6-2/TRBV6-3	TRBJ2-5	CASSWTSGGAYQETQYF
TRBV9	TRBJ2-5	CASSVGTSGGAEETQYF
TRBV5-1	TRBJ2-7	CASSLDSGSSYEQYF
TRBV15	TRBJ2-3	CATSRWGGASTDTQYF
TRBV4-2	TRBJ2-4	CASSQGTIILAKNIQYF
TRBV19	TRBJ1-1	CASTPTWVSGTMNTEAFF
TRBV19	TRBJ1-5	CASSINGGSENQPQHF
TRBV30	TRBJ1-2	CAWSRGRDYGYTF
TRBV6-5	TRBJ2-7	CASSYDRAPYEQYF